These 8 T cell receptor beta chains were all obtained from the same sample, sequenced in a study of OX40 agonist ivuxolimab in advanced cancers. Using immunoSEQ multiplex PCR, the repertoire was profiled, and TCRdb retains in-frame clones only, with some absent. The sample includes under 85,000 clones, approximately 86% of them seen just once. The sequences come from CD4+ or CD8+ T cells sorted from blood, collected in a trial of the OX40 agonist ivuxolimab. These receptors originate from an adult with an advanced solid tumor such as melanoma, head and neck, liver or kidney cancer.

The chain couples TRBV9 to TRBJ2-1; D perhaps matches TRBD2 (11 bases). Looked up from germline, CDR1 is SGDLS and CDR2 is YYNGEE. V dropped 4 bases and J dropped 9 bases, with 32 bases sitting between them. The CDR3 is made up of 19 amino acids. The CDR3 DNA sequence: TGTGCCAGCAGCCATGGGGGACAGGGGACTAGCGGAGGGGGCGCTGAGCAGTTCTTC. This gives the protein CASSHGGQGTSGGGAEQFF.

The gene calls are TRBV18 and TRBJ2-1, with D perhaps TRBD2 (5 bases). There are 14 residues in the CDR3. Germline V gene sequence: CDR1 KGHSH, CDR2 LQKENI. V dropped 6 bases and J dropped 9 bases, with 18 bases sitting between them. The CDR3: CASSPLEGEAEQFF. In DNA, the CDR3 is TGTGCCAGCTCCCCGCTAGAGGGAGAAGCTGAGCAGTTCTTC.

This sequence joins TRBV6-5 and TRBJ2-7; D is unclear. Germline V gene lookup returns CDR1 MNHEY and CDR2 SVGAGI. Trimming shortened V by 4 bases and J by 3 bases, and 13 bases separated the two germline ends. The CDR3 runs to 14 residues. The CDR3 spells CASSSASLSYEQYF. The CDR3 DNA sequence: TGTGCCAGCAGTTCCGCCTCCCTTAGCTACGAGCAGTACTTC.

CDR3 sequence (DNA): TGTGCCAGCAGGGCTACAGGGAACACTGAAGCTTTCTTT. This encodes CASRATGNTEAFF. This rearrangement joins TRBV2 to TRBJ1-1, with TRBD1 as a possible D gene (5 bases). Germline V lookup: CDR1 SNHLY, CDR2 FYNNEI. V was cut by 6 bases and J by 1 base, with 9 bases left in between. The CDR3 runs to 13 residues.

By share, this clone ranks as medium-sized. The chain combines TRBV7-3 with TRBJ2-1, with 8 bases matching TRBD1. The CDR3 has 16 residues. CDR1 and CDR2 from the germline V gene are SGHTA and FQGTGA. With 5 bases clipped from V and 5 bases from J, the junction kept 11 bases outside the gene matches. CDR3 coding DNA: TGTGCCAGCAGCGAACGGTCGACAGGGGACAACAATGAGCAGTTCTTC. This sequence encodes CASSERSTGDNNEQFF.

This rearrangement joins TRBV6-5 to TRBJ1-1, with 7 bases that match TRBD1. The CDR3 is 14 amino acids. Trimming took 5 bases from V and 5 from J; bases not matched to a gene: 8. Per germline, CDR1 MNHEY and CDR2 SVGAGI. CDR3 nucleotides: TGTGCCAGCAGTGCTTATGACAGGGATACTGAAGCTTTCTTT. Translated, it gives CASSAYDRDTEAFF.

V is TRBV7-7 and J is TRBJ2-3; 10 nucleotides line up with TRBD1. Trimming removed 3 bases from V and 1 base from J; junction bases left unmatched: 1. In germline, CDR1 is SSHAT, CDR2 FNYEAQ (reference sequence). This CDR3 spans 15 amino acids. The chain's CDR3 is CASSFGTGGTDTQYF. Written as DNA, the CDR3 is TGTGCCAGCAGCTTCGGGACAGGGGGCACAGATACGCAGTATTTT.

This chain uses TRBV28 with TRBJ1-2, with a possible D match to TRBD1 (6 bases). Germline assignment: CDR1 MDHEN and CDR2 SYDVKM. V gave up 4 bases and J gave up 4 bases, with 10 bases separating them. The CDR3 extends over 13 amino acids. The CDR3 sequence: CASSSTGLYGYTF. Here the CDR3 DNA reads TGTGCCAGCAGTTCGACAGGACTCTATGGCTACACCTTC.